This entry lists 21 T cell receptor beta chains sequenced from one sample in a study of T cells in Graves' hyperthyroidism and ophthalmopathy. RNA transcripts served as the template for amplifying TCR beta CDR3 regions. When the TCR CDR3 underwent first-round RT-PCR, the HTBI primer set was used. TCRdb re-derived calls from the multiplex PCR reads in MiXCR, one entry per CDR3 protein. Of some 580,000 distinct CDR3 sequences listed, approximately 16% are singletons. Input material: blood. The source is a middle-aged woman with Graves' ophthalmopathy.

Comments on this clonotype: It is likely a read error, because the conserved phenylalanine at the end of the CDR3 is missing. This chain joins TRBV29-1 and TRBJ1-1; possible D gene TRBD1, 5 bases. CDR1 SQVTM and CDR2 ANQGSEA come from the germline V gene. The CDR3 extends over 11 amino acids. V lost 6 bases and J lost 8, with 13 bases in between. The CDR3, as DNA: TGCAGCGTGTCCTCCGGGGGAGAAGCTTTCCTT. It specifies CSVSSGGEAFL.

This sequence joins TRBV5-4 and TRBJ2-7; 9 bases are a match to TRBD2. The CDR3 is 14 residues long. The ends lost 5 bases at V and 1 base at J; junction bases unmatched: 4. The germline V gene encodes CDR1 SGHNT and CDR2 YYREEE (reference sequence). CDR3 DNA: TGTGCCAGCAGAAAAGCGGGAGGATCCTACGAGCAGTACTTC. This gives the protein CASRKAGGSYEQYF.

This clonotype was observed at least ten times. The rearrangement uses TRBV30 and TRBJ2-5; 14 positions agree with TRBD2. The CDR3 runs 16 residues. Trimming removed 1 base from V and 5 bases from J; junction bases left unmatched: 6. The germline V gene encodes CDR1 GTSNPN and CDR2 SVGIG (reference sequence). The CDR3 here is CAWSAGTSGRYETQYF. Here the CDR3 DNA reads TGTGCCTGGAGTGCAGGGACTAGCGGGAGATATGAGACCCAGTACTTC.

The rearrangement links TRBV7-9 to TRBJ2-7; a weak D match, TRBD1 (8 bases). Germline assignment: CDR1 SEHNR and CDR2 FQNEAQ (reference sequence). There are 16 residues in the CDR3. Trimming removed 5 bases at V and 0 bases at J, with 17 bases between. CDR3 sequence (DNA): TGTGCCAGCAGCCCTCGCGGGGGACAGGACTCCTACGAGCAGTACTTC. This gives the protein CASSPRGGQDSYEQYF.

Note on this clonotype: With a much larger clone just one base away, this may be a read error. V and J are TRBV30 and TRBJ2-5, with D unclear. The CDR3 sequence is 11 residues long. V was clipped by 3 bases and J by 2 bases, with 4 bases between them. Germline CDR1 GTSNPN, CDR2 SVGIG (reference sequence). Written as DNA, the CDR3 is TGTGCCTGGAGCAAACAAGAGACCCAGTACTTC. Amino acids: CAWSKQETQYF.

In this sample, this clonotype turned up many times. The CDR3: CASSLDRVGTSGEGGFF. Here the CDR3 DNA reads TGTGCCAGCAGCTTAGATCGGGTTGGGACTAGCGGCGAAGGGGGGTTCTTC. This sequence joins TRBV11-2 and TRBJ2-1; 11 bases line up with TRBD2. Germline lookup yields CDR1 SGHAT and CDR2 FQNNGV. V lost 0 bases to trimming and J lost 15 bases; unmatched junction nucleotides: 16. The CDR3 totals 17 residues.

This clonotype was found many times. This rearrangement joins TRBV20-1 to TRBJ1-1, with unresolved D. This CDR3 region has 11 residues. Germline V gives CDR1 DFQATT, CDR2 SNEGSKA (reference sequence). V dropped 3 bases and J dropped 1 base, with 3 bases sitting between them. The DNA of the CDR3 is TGCAGTGCTAGGGCGAACACTGAAGCTTTCTTT. As protein: CSARANTEAFF.

This chain links TRBV27 with TRBJ1-1, with 9 positions matching TRBD1. CDR1 and CDR2 from the germline V gene are MNHEY and SMNVEV (reference sequence). V trimming: 5 bases; J trimming: 2 bases; junction bases outside the gene matches: 9. The CDR3 sequence is 16 residues long. The CDR3 loop reads CASSPRTGASNTEAFF. The CDR3 DNA follows: TGTGCCAGCAGTCCTAGGACAGGGGCATCCAACACTGAAGCTTTCTTT.

Many counts were recorded for this clonotype. V and J are TRBV28 and TRBJ2-3; 7 bases fit TRBD2. Germline CDR1 and CDR2: MDHEN and SYDVKM. Trimming took 6 bases from V and 1 from J; bases not matched to a gene: 4. The CDR3 runs to 14 residues. As DNA, the CDR3 is TGTGCCAGCAGGGACCTAGCGGGCACAGATACGCAGTATTTT. Amino acids: CASRDLAGTDTQYF.

This chain joins TRBV5-6 and TRBJ1-2; D is undetermined. The CDR3 contains 17 residues. Trimming cost V 1 base and J 0 bases, with 16 bases left between them. The germline V gene encodes CDR1 SGHDT and CDR2 YYEEEE. CDR3: CASSLTIGVEANYGYTF. In DNA, the CDR3 is TGTGCCAGCAGCTTGACGATTGGGGTAGAGGCTAACTATGGCTACACCTTC.

This clonotype was seen a handful of times. The gene calls are TRBV30 and TRBJ1-3; D unclear. Germline V lookup: CDR1 GTSNPN, CDR2 SVGIG (reference sequence). The CDR3 extends over 13 amino acids. V lost 1 base, J lost 2 bases, and 6 bases lay in between. The CDR3 sequence is CAWSEGTGNTIYF. The DNA of the CDR3 is TGTGCCTGGAGTGAAGGGACTGGAAACACCATATATTTT.

V and J are TRBV19 and TRBJ2-4; TRBD1 aligns across 9 bases. This CDR3 spans 14 amino acids. J was trimmed by 8 bases and V by 7 bases; bases with no gene match: 9. Germline values: CDR1 LNHDA, CDR2 SQIVND (reference sequence). The CDR3 nucleotides are TGTGCCAGTACCCCCACAGGGGGCAGGGACATTCAGTACTTC. Encoded protein: CASTPTGGRDIQYF.

This clonotype was counted ten times or more. This chain joins TRBV27 and TRBJ1-1; weak D call: TRBD1 (5 bases). V was shortened by 3 bases and J by 4 bases, with 15 bases between the two germline ends. Germline CDR1 and CDR2: MNHEY and SMNVEV (reference sequence). The CDR3 is 15 residues long. The CDR3 sequence: CASSFGAPGATEAFF. CDR3 DNA sequence: TGTGCCAGCAGTTTTGGGGCCCCCGGGGCCACTGAAGCTTTCTTT.

In its sample, this clonotype was seen many times. V gene TRBV27 combines with J gene TRBJ2-1, with 8 bases identical to TRBD1. Per germline, CDR1 MNHEY and CDR2 SMNVEV (reference sequence). The J segment lost 5 bases and the V segment lost 5 bases, leaving 14 bases of the junction unmatched. This CDR3 has 17 amino acids. The CDR3 DNA reads TGTGCCAGCAGTCCAACGACAGGGGTAGGCCTGCACAATGAGCAGTTCTTC. Translated: CASSPTTGVGLHNEQFF.

In its sample, this clonotype was seen a few times. J is TRBJ2-3 and V is TRBV18, with 7 positions matching TRBD1. The V gene end was trimmed by 9 bases and the J gene end by 3 bases; junction bases not matched to a gene: 6. The CDR3 is 13 amino acids. Germline assignment: CDR1 KGHSH and CDR2 LQKENI. The CDR3 region has the DNA TGTGCCAGTGCCTTGGGACAGACAGATACGCAGTATTTT. It is translated as CASALGQTDTQYF.

Many counts were recorded for this clonotype. The rearrangement joins TRBV7-8 to TRBJ1-2; D not certain. Germline CDR1 is SGHVS and CDR2 is FQNEAQ. The germline V and J ends were trimmed by 5 bases and 4 bases, with 11 bases remaining between them. The length of the CDR3 is 13 residues. The CDR3 DNA is TGTGCCAGCAGCCCCGAGGGAATCTATGGCTACACCTTC. Protein sequence: CASSPEGIYGYTF.

V and J are TRBV3-1 and TRBJ2-1; D unclear. The CDR3 is 13 residues long. Trimming removed 0 bases from V and 6 bases from J, with 6 bases in between. Germline CDR1 is LGHDT and CDR2 is YNNKEL (reference sequence). DNA for the CDR3: TGTGCCAGCAGCCAAGATTGGGCCAATGAGCAGTTCTTC. This codes for CASSQDWANEQFF.

Worth noting for this clonotype: It may be a read error: a sequence one base away is much more abundant. The V and J genes are TRBV5-1 and TRBJ2-7; D may correspond to TRBD1 or TRBD2 (5 bases each). The CDR3 sequence is 14 residues long. From germline, CDR1 is SGHRS and CDR2 YFSETQ. The CDR3 is CASSLWDPPYERYF. The CDR3 DNA reads as TGCGCCAGCAGCTTGTGGGACCCCCCCTACGAGCGGTACTTC.

This clonotype was picked up many times. V usage is TRBV3-1 and J usage is TRBJ2-1, with unresolved D. V was cut by 0 bases and J by 9 bases, with 6 bases left in between. Germline lookup yields CDR1 LGHDT and CDR2 YNNKEL (reference sequence). The CDR3 loop spans 12 amino acids. Written as DNA, the CDR3 is TGTGCCAGCAGCCAAGATGGACCTGAGCAGTTCTTC. Its translation: CASSQDGPEQFF.

A remark on this clonotype: The junction differs from germline at one of its ends, possibly a read error. The rearrangement links TRBV5-1 to TRBJ2-1; no reliable D call. This CDR3 is 14 amino acids long. Germline V gene data show CDR1 as SGHRS and CDR2 as YFSETQ. Here the CDR3 DNA reads TGCGCCAGCAGATTGGATTCCTCCTACAATGAGCAGTTCTTC. Translated: CASRLDSSYNEQFF.

The V gene is TRBV2, the J gene TRBJ1-4, with D uncertain. The V gene lost 8 bases and the J gene lost 3 bases, with 13 bases spanning the gap. Germline V lookup: CDR1 SNHLY, CDR2 FYNNEI. This CDR3 contains 14 residues. CDR3 nucleotides: TGTGCCAGCGCCCGGTCGGAGGCTAATGAAAAACTGTTTTTT. Amino acid sequence: CASARSEANEKLFF.